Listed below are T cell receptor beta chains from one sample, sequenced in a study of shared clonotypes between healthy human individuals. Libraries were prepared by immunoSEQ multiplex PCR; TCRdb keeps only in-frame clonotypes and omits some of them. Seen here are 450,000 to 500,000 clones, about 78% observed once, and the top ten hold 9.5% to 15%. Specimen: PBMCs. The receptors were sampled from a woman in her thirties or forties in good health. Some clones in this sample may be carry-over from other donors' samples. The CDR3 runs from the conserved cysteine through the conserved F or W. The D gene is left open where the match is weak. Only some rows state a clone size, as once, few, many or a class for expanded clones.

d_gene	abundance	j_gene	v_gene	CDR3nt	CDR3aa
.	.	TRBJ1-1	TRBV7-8	TGTGCCAGCAGCTTCGCCCTGGACACTGAAGCTTTCTTT	CASSFALDTEAFF
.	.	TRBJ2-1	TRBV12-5	TGTGCTAGTGGGACCGGGACCCTCAATGAGCAGTTCTTC	CASGTGTLNEQFF
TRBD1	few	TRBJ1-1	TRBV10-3	TGTGCCATCAGTGAGCCGGGACAGGGGATAAACACTGAAGCTTTCTTT	CAISEPGQGINTEAFF
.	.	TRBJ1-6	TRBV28	TGTGCCAGCACCCTAGGGGTGCAGAGCTCCTATAATTCACCCCTCCACTTT	CASTLGVQSSYNSPLHF
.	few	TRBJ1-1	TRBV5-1	TGCGCCAGCAGCCTCCGACAGGATCGTGAAGCTTTCTTT	CASSLRQDREAFF
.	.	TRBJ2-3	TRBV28	TGTGCCAGCAGTTTTCGGGGATTGGCAGATACGCAGTATTTT	CASSFRGLADTQYF
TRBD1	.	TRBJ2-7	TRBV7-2	TGTGCCAGCAGCTTGGACAGGGAACACGAGCAGTACTTC	CASSLDREHEQYF
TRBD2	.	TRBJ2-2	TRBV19	TGTGCCAGTAGTTCTACTCCGGGACTAGCGGTAAACACCGGGGAGCTGTTTTTT	CASSSTPGLAVNTGELFF
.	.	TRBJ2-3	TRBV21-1	TGTGCCAGCAGCCACAGGGGTGATACGCAGTATTTT	CASSHRGDTQYF
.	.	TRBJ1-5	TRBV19	TGTGCCAGTAGTACTCAGGGTGGGCAGCCCCAGCATTTT	CASSTQGGQPQHF
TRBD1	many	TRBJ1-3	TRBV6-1	TGTGCCAGCAGTAGGACAGGGGAAGCTGGAAACACCATATATTTT	CASSRTGEAGNTIYF
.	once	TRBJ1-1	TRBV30	TGTGCCTGGAGTTGGGGAGGCTTCGGTTTTGGATCCAACACTGAAGCTTTCTTT	CAWSWGGFGFGSNTEAFF
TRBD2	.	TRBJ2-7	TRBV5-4	TGTGCCAGCAGCCGGACTAGCGGGAGGGCCGGGCAGTCCTACGAGCAGTACTTC	CASSRTSGRAGQSYEQYF
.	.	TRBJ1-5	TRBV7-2	TGTGCCAGCAGCCAAGTGAGTAGTGACAATCAGCCCCAGCATTTT	CASSQVSSDNQPQHF
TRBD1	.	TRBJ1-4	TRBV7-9	TGTGCCAGCACCTCCGGACAGGGGGCAACTAATGAAAAACTGTTTTTT	CASTSGQGATNEKLFF
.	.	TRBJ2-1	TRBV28	TGTGCCAGCAGTCCCTCGACGCAGAAGTTCTTC	CASSPSTQKFF
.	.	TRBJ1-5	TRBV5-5	TGTGCCAGCAGCCTACTCGGGCTGGACAATCAGCCCCAGCATTTT	CASSLLGLDNQPQHF
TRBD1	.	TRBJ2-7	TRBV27	TGTGCCAGCAGTTTACGGGGACAGGTGACCAACGAGCAGTACTTC	CASSLRGQVTNEQYF
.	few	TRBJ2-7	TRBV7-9	TGTGCCAGCAGCTTAGTAGGCTACTCCTACGAGCAGTACTTC	CASSLVGYSYEQYF
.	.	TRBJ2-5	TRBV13	TGTGCCAGCAGCTTAGGCCCCGCTGGGAGGCAAGAGACCCAGTACTTC	CASSLGPAGRQETQYF
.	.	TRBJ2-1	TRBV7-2	TGTGCCAGCAGCTTAGATCTGAACAATGAGCAGTTCTTC	CASSLDLNNEQFF
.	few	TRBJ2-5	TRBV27	TGTGCCAGCAGTCTCTCGGCCTGGGGGGAGACCCAGTACTTC	CASSLSAWGETQYF
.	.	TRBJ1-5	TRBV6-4	TGTGCCAGCAGTCGAGAGCCCAATCAGCCCCAGCATTTT	CASSREPNQPQHF
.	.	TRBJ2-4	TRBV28	TGTGCCAGCAACCGTGCCGGGTCTCCGCCACGAAACATTCAGTACTTC	CASNRAGSPPRNIQYF
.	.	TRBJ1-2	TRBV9	TGTGCCAGCAGCGCCGAGCCAGAAGCTAGCGGCTACACCTTC	CASSAEPEASGYTF
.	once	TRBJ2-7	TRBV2	TGTGCCAGCAAGGGCCTCCTGACCTCCTACGAGCAGTACTTC	CASKGLLTSYEQYF
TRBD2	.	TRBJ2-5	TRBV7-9	TGTGCCAGCAGCACAGGACTAGACGTGTCGGAGACCCAGTACTTC	CASSTGLDVSETQYF
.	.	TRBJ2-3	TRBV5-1	TGCGCCAGCAGCTTGTTATCCTCCACAGATACGCAGTATTTT	CASSLLSSTDTQYF
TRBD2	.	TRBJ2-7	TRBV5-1	TGCGCCAGCAGCTTGGCTAGGGGGCTAGCGGGGGATACCTACGAGCAGTACTTC	CASSLARGLAGDTYEQYF
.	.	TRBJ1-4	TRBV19	TGTGCCAGTAGCGAGGGCGTCAGGGGTGAAAAACTGTTTTTT	CASSEGVRGEKLFF
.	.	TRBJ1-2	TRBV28	TGTGCCAGCACCCTGGGGCGGATCTATGGCTACACCTTC	CASTLGRIYGYTF
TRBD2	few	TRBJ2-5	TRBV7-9	TGTGCCAGCAGCGGGAGTAGCGGGGTAGAGACCCAGTACTTC	CASSGSSGVETQYF
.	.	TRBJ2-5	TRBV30	TGTGCCTGGGGTAAAAACCGGGACTCCACACACTTC	CAWGKNRDSTHF
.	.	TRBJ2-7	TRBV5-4	TGTGCCAGCAGCCCGGACAGAGGCGAGCAGTACTTC	CASSPDRGEQYF
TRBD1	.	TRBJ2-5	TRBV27	TGTGCCGGCAGGGGGACACTTCGGGAGACCCAGTACTTC	CAGRGTLRETQYF
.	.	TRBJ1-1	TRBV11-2	TGTGCCAGCAGCTTAGGGACGGTTGGGACTGAAGCTTTCTTT	CASSLGTVGTEAFF
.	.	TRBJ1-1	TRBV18	TGTGCCAGCTCACCCAGGCCCGGGGACGGTGAAGCTTTCTTT	CASSPRPGDGEAFF
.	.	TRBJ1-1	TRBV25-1	TGTGCCAGCAGTGGTGCAGCCGAAGCTTTCTTT	CASSGAAEAFF
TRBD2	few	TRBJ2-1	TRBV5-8	TGTGCCAGCAGCTTGGACTGGACTAGCGGGAGGTACAATGAGCAGTTCTTC	CASSLDWTSGRYNEQFF
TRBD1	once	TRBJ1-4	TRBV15	TGTGCCACCAGCAACGAAGAACCCGGGACAGGGGGAGCCGATACAACTAATGAAAAACTGTTTTTT	CATSNEEPGTGGADTTNEKLFF
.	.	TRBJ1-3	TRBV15	TGTGCCACCAGCACCCTTTCAGGGTCCTCTGGAAACACCATATATTTT	CATSTLSGSSGNTIYF
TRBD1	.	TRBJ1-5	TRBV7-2	TGTGCCAGCAGCCCCGGACAGGGGGGCAATCAGCCCCAGCATTTT	CASSPGQGGNQPQHF
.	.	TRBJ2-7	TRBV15	TGTGCCACCAGCGGACAAGGAAACGAGCAGTACTTC	CATSGQGNEQYF
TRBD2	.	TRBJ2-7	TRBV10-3	TGTGCCAGCAGTGGAAGGCTAGCGGTTTACGAGCAGTACTTC	CASSGRLAVYEQYF
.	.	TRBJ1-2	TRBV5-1	TGCGCCAGCAGCTTGGGGTTCGGGGAGGCTTATGGCTACACCTTC	CASSLGFGEAYGYTF
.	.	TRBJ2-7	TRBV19	TGTGCCACGGCCGGGACGCATGATTCCTACGAGCAGTACTTC	CATAGTHDSYEQYF
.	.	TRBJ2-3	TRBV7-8	TGTGCCAGCAGCTCCCGCGGGGGCACAGATACGCAGTATTTT	CASSSRGGTDTQYF
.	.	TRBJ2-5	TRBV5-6	TGTGCCAGCAGCCCAAACCCAGGGTCAGAGACCCAGTACTTC	CASSPNPGSETQYF